The T cell receptor beta chain described here comes from a study of CD8+ T cells in alopecia areata (dated by TCRdb to about 2018). Turning to the overall study: Treated patients were enrolled in an open-label pilot trial of oral tofacitinib, 5 to 10 mg twice daily, for moderate-to-severe alopecia areata. Tofacitinib was given for 6 to 18 months, followed by 6 months of follow-up off drug to assess delayed response and recurrence. To study T cell clonal expansion in alopecia areata, the researchers applied high-throughput TCRbeta sequencing to both the C3H/HeJ mouse model and human patients. In humans, TCRbeta sequencing was performed on scalp tissue and on sorted CD4+ and CD8+ peripheral blood T cells from healthy controls and from patients with patchy or totalis/universalis alopecia areata. Biopsies were taken from tofacitinib-treated patients at baseline and at 4 and 24 weeks of treatment, and a later scalp biopsy was taken in several of the tofacitinib-treated patients. Clonality in the scalp was compared among normal scalp (n=4), patchy alopecia areata scalp (n=8), and alopecia totalis/universalis scalp (n=8). RNA came from the PAXgene miRNA kit for fixed scalp, the miRNeasy kit for PBMCs, and the RNeasy kit for mouse skin. immunoSEQ multiplex PCR using 35 Vbeta forward primers and 13 Jbeta reverse primers was used to amplify TCRbeta CDR3 regions. Overall study results and their limits: Resident alphabeta T cells in normal human skin are also sequenced, complicating scalp TCR repertoire analysis, unlike mouse skin dominated by gammadelta T cells. Compared with normal scalp, lesional scalp had higher clonality and more expanded CD8+ clones, particularly in alopecia totalis/universalis, a pattern that suggests antigenic drive. Shared TCR sequences between patients were less evident than in mice, which may be partly attributable to HLA diversity in the patient population.

Lesional scalp punch biopsies and peripheral blood were obtained from alopecia areata patients. PBMCs were isolated by density centrifugation and stained for CD3, CD4 and CD8, and CD4+ and CD8+ T cells were sorted on a FACSAria. Library preparation used the immunoSEQ multiplex PCR assay. RNA was extracted from all samples and reverse transcribed into cDNA as template for TCR sequencing. First-strand cDNA was synthesized with SuperScript III using a 2:1 mix of oligo-dT and random hexamers. A synthetic immune receptor repertoire was used to assess amplification bias, and residual bias was removed computationally. Turning to the authors' computational methods: Raw reads were preprocessed to remove errors, and CDR3 was defined by IMGT conventions from the conserved cysteine to phenylalanine. Clonality was computed as 1 minus the Shannon entropy, with the entropy normalized by log2 of the number of productive unique TCRs. CD4 or CD8 identity of scalp clones was inferred by cross-referencing scalp TCRbeta sequences with sorted blood CD4 and CD8 repertoires. Imported from immuneACCESS, the table was reduced by TCRdb to in-frame sequences with V and J called. These copies leave out some clones; in studies compared against another copy, an unresolved V gene accounts for under half, and the cause of the remainder is not known. V and J calls and clone size come straight from that table; D and trimming were deduced from the DNA. Within this sample are some 100,000 clones, with more than 30% of them counted one time only. The ten biggest clones cover roughly 3.3% of the sample.

CDR1 and CDR2 are read off the germline V gene as SGHRS and YFSETQ. Taken from cysteine to phenylalanine, the CDR3 has 13 residues. Of the read, only the CDR3 DNA is kept; its 39 bases are in frame from base 1. V is shortened by 4 bases, J by 3 bases, and the region joining them spans 10 bases. Points on this clone: This clone's antigen is unknown. No base-level quality is on record; no much larger clone is a single base apart.

The source material was CD4+ T cells sorted from blood. The chain uses TRBV5-1 and TRBJ1-2; a weak D assignment points to TRBD1 (5 bases agree). The TCR comes from a human donor with alopecia areata. The DNA reads as follows: TGCGCCAGCAGCATGGACATGGACTATGGCTACACCTTC. It is translated as CASSMDMDYGYTF.